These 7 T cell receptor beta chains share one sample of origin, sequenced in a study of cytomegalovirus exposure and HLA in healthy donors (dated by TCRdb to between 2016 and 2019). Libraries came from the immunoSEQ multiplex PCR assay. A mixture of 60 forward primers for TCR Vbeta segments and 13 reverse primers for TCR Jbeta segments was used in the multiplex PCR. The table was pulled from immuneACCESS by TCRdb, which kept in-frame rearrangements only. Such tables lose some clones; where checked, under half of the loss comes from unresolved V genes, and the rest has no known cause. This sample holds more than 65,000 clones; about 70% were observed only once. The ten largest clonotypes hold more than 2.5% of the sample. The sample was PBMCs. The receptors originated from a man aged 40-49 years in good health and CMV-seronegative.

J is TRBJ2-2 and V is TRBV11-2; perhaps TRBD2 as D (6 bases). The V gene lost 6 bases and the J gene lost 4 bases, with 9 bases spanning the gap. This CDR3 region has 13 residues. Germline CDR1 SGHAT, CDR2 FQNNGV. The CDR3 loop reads CASSKEGTGELFF. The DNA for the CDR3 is TGTGCCAGCAGTAAGGAGGGCACCGGGGAGCTGTTTTTT.

The CDR3 loop reads CASTNPDGGAYGYTF. The DNA for the CDR3 is TGTGCCAGTACTAACCCCGATGGGGGGGCCTATGGCTACACCTTC. V usage is TRBV19 and J usage is TRBJ1-2, with D maybe TRBD1 (6 bases). Germline values: CDR1 LNHDA, CDR2 SQIVND (reference sequence). This CDR3 comprises 15 residues. The ends were cut back, 7 bases at V and 4 bases at J, with 19 bases in the middle.

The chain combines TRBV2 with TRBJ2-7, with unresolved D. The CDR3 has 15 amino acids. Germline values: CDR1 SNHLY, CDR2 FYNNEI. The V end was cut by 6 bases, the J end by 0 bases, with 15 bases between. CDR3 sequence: CASSETVSYSYEQYF. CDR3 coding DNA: TGTGCCAGCAGCGAAACAGTTTCCTACTCCTACGAGCAGTACTTC.

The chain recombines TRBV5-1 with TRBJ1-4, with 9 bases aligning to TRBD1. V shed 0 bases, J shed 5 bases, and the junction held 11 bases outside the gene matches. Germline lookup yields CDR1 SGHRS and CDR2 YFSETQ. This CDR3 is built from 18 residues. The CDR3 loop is CASSLARNGQGSNEKLFF. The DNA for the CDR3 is TGCGCCAGCAGCTTGGCCCGAAACGGACAGGGGTCGAATGAAAAACTGTTTTTT.

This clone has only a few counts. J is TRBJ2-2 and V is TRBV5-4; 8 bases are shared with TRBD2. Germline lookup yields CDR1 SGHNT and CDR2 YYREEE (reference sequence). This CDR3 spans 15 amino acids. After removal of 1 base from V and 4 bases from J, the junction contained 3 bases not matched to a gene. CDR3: CASSLYGGVTGELFF. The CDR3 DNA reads TGTGCCAGCAGCTTGTACGGGGGGGTCACCGGGGAGCTGTTTTTT. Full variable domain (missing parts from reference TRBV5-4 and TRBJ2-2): ETGVTQSPTHLIKTRGQQVTLRCSSQSGHNTVSWYQQALGQGPQFIFQYYREEENGRGNFPPRFSGLQFPNYSSELNVNALELDDSALYLCASSLYGGVTGELFFGEGSRLTVL.

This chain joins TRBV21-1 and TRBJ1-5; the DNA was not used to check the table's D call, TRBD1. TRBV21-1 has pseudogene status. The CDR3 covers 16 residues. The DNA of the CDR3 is TGTGCCAGCAGCAAAGACTGGACAGAAAGCAATCAGCCCCAGCATTTT. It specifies CASSKDWTESNQPQHF.

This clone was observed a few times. The CDR3 DNA is TGTGCCAGCAGCCGCCAGGCTTGGCAGGGCACAGATACGCAGTATTTT. It translates to CASSRQAWQGTDTQYF. The genes are TRBV7-9 and TRBJ2-3; unclear D gene. Germline assignment: CDR1 SEHNR and CDR2 FQNEAQ (reference sequence). The CDR3 has 16 residues. V was clipped by 5 bases and J by 1 base, with 16 bases between them.